These 23 T cell receptor beta chains were all obtained from the same sample, sequenced in a study of blood T cell repertoires in COVID-19. Method: immunoSEQ multiplex PCR; TCRdb's copy keeps in-frame clones and lacks some. The sample contains roughly 190,000 clones, roughly 87% of which appear only once. The sample comprised peripheral blood. The source of these receptors is a woman aged 55-70 years with COVID-19, enrolled during active disease.

The rearrangement joins TRBV5-1 to TRBJ2-5; 8 bases agree with TRBD1. The CDR3 extends over 14 amino acids. The J segment lost 5 bases and the V segment lost 7 bases, leaving 10 bases of the junction unmatched. The germline gives CDR1 SGHRS, CDR2 YFSETQ. CDR3 protein: CASEPSGTGETQYF. The CDR3 DNA follows: TGCGCCAGCGAACCCTCTGGGACAGGCGAGACCCAGTACTTC.

This clone was counted a few times. The chain uses TRBV28 and TRBJ2-7; TRBD1 might be the D (5 bases). Per the germline V gene, CDR1 is MDHEN and CDR2 is SYDVKM. The CDR3 is 12 amino acids. V was shortened by 8 bases and J by 3 bases, with 11 bases between the two germline ends. The CDR3 loop reads CASQPQGYEQYF. CDR3 in DNA: TGTGCCAGCCAGCCTCAGGGCTACGAGCAGTACTTC.

This sequence joins TRBV5-4 and TRBJ2-7; D not certain. V shed 0 bases and J shed 0 bases, with 4 bases lying between them. This CDR3 comprises 13 residues. Germline V gene sequence: CDR1 SGHNT, CDR2 YYREEE (reference sequence). This CDR3 reads CASSLDFSYEQYF. The CDR3 DNA sequence: TGTGCCAGCAGCTTGGACTTCTCCTACGAGCAGTACTTC.

This clone has just one count. The chain has TRBV29-1 and TRBJ1-2, with D uncertain. Germline CDR1 reads SQVTM; CDR2 reads ANQGSEA. V shed 0 bases and J shed 3 bases, with 11 bases lying between them. This CDR3 has 14 residues. CDR3 bases: TGCAGCGTTGAAGATCCCTGGGGAGACTATGGCTACACCTTC. As protein: CSVEDPWGDYGYTF.

This chain links TRBV9 with TRBJ2-3; D unresolved. The V end was cut by 3 bases, the J end by 2 bases, with 19 bases between. Germline V gene sequence: CDR1 SGDLS, CDR2 YYNGEE. CDR3 length: 17 amino acids. CDR3 residues: CASSAPGHAAYTDTQYF. For the CDR3, the DNA is TGTGCCAGCAGCGCACCGGGTCACGCGGCCTACACAGATACGCAGTATTTT. The whole variable domain, remainder taken from reference TRBV9 and TRBJ2-3, is DSGVTQTPKHLITATGQRVTLRCSPRSGDLSVYWYQQSLDQGLQFLIQYYNGEERAKGNILERFSAQQFPDLHSELNLSSLELGDSALYFCASSAPGHAAYTDTQYFGPGTRLTVL.

The gene calls are TRBV28 and TRBJ1-1; the D gene is possibly TRBD1 (5 bases). Trimming took off 4 bases at V and 3 bases at J, with 15 bases between the two ends. This CDR3 is 15 amino acids long. From germline, CDR1 is MDHEN and CDR2 SYDVKM. For the CDR3, the DNA is TGTGCCAGCAGTTCCTGGGGGACTCTGGACACTGAAGCTTTCTTT. Amino acid sequence: CASSSWGTLDTEAFF.

The count of this clone is one. V and J are TRBV28 and TRBJ1-6; D not certain. Germline lookup yields CDR1 MDHEN and CDR2 SYDVKM. Trimming cost V 3 bases and J 7 bases, with 7 bases left between them. The CDR3 covers 13 residues. The CDR3 nucleotides are TGTGCCAGCAGTTTGCCTAGGAATTCACCCCTCCACTTT. Translated, it gives CASSLPRNSPLHF.

The chain combines TRBV7-2 with TRBJ2-1; D is unresolved. V was shortened by 0 bases and J by 9 bases, with 18 bases between the two germline ends. Germline CDR1 and CDR2: SGHTA and FQGNSA. The CDR3 covers 16 residues. The CDR3 region has the DNA TGTGCCAGCAGCTTAGCGAGGATCTCCTCCTTGGGTGAGCAGTTCTTC. This codes for CASSLARISSLGEQFF.

The chain links TRBV5-5 to TRBJ1-2; D is unresolved. The CDR3 runs to 12 residues. CDR1 and CDR2 from the germline V gene are SGHKS and YYEKEE (reference sequence). Trimming stripped 0 bases from V and 5 bases from J, with 5 bases between. The CDR3, as DNA: TGTGCCAGCAGCTTGGAACAGTATGGCTACACCTTC. Protein: CASSLEQYGYTF. The full variable domain, rest sourced from reference TRBV5-5 and TRBJ1-2, is DAGVTQSPTHLIKTRGQQVTLRCSPISGHKSVSWYQQVLGQGPQFIFQYYEKEERGRGNFPDRFSARQFPNYSSELNVNALLLGDSALYLCASSLEQYGYTFGSGTRLTVV.

CDR3 region: CASSPPTGMDGELFF. For the CDR3, the DNA is TGTGCCAGCAGCCCCCCGACAGGGATGGACGGGGAGCTGTTTTTT. This chain connects TRBV11-3 to TRBJ2-2; 7 nucleotides match TRBD1. CDR1 SGHNT and CDR2 YENEEA come from the germline V gene. V lost 5 bases to trimming and J lost 7 bases; unmatched junction nucleotides: 10. CDR3 length equals 15 residues.

The chain has TRBV6-5 and TRBJ1-2, with D perhaps TRBD1 (5 bases). V was cut by 2 bases and J by 2 bases, with 12 bases left in between. CDR1 and CDR2 from the germline V gene are MNHEY and SVGAGI. The CDR3 is made up of 15 amino acids. CDR3 residues: CASSYRREWNYGYTF. CDR3 DNA sequence: TGTGCCAGCAGTTACCGCAGGGAATGGAACTATGGCTACACCTTC.

The chain joins TRBV24-1 to TRBJ1-2, with a tentative D call TRBD1 (6 bases). CDR1 is KGHDR, CDR2 SFDVKD, per germline. The V and J ends lost 9 bases and 0 bases respectively, with 10 bases between them. The CDR3 loop spans 13 amino acids. The CDR3 bases are TGTGCCACCTCAGGGGTGACTAACTATGGCTACACCTTC. Protein: CATSGVTNYGYTF.

This rearrangement joins TRBV4-3 to TRBJ2-5, with 8 bases fitting TRBD2. CDR3 length: 16 amino acids. Germline V gene sequence: CDR1 LGHNA, CDR2 YSLEER. Trimming at V came to 1 base and at J to 2 bases, leaving 6 bases not matched to a gene. The CDR3 reads CASSQVSGGLQETQYF. The CDR3 region has the DNA TGCGCCAGCAGCCAAGTCTCGGGAGGGCTGCAAGAGACCCAGTACTTC.

The chain is built from TRBV7-9 and TRBJ1-2, with D perhaps TRBD1 (5 bases). The length of the CDR3 is 13 residues. Per the germline V gene, CDR1 is SEHNR and CDR2 is FQNEAQ (reference sequence). The ends were cut back, 2 bases at V and 6 bases at J, with 10 bases in the middle. For the CDR3, the DNA is TGTGCCAGCAGCTTACGGGGGGAAGATGGCTACACCTTC. Translation: CASSLRGEDGYTF.

The chain carries TRBV7-9 and TRBJ2-2, with 10 positions matching TRBD2. V gave up 5 bases and J gave up 4 bases; unmatched junction bases: 4. The CDR3 loop spans 15 amino acids. Germline V gene lookup returns CDR1 SEHNR and CDR2 FQNEAQ (reference sequence). The chain's CDR3 is CASSLGTSATGELFF. CDR3 DNA sequence: TGTGCCAGCAGCCTCGGGACTAGCGCCACCGGGGAGCTGTTTTTT.

This clone was observed once. V gene TRBV29-1 combines with J gene TRBJ1-1, with a possible D match to TRBD1 (5 bases). There are 12 residues in the CDR3. V was clipped by 0 bases and J by 9 bases, with 11 bases between them. CDR1 and CDR2 (germline): SQVTM, ANQGSEA. The CDR3 reads CSVEDHRRKAFF. Here the CDR3 DNA reads TGCAGCGTTGAAGATCACAGGCGGAAAGCTTTCTTT. Full variable domain (missing parts from reference TRBV29-1 and TRBJ1-1): SAVISQKPSRDICQRGTSLTIQCQVDSQVTMMFWYRQQPGQSLTLIATANQGSEATYESGFVIDKFPISRPNLTFSTLTVSNMSPEDSSIYLCSVEDHRRKAFFGQGTRLTVV.

The CDR3 is CASSLDQGRPQHF. The CDR3, as DNA: TGTGCCAGCAGCTTAGACCAGGGTAGGCCCCAGCATTTT. The chain carries TRBV11-1 and TRBJ1-5, with D perhaps matching TRBD1 (5 bases). The V gene's germline CDR1 is SGHAT and CDR2 FQDESV (reference sequence). V was shortened by 1 base and J by 9 bases, with 10 bases between the two germline ends. This CDR3 spans 13 amino acids.

V and J are TRBV4-3 and TRBJ2-2; weak D call: TRBD1 (5 bases). The V and J ends lost 0 bases and 6 bases respectively, with 11 bases between them. Germline V gene data show CDR1 as LGHNA and CDR2 as YSLEER. The CDR3 runs to 15 residues. CDR3 bases: TGCGCCAGCAGCCAAGATTTTTTAGGGGCCGGGGAGCTGTTTTTT. Its protein is CASSQDFLGAGELFF.

This clone was recorded once. J is TRBJ2-4 and V is TRBV6-1; D is undetermined. The CDR3 consists of 12 residues. The V end was cut by 3 bases, the J end by 6 bases, with 6 bases between. The V gene's germline CDR1 is MNHNS and CDR2 SASEGT. The CDR3 spells CASSDLLNIQYF. CDR3 in DNA: TGTGCCAGCAGTGACCTCCTAAACATTCAGTACTTC.

The chain combines TRBV18 with TRBJ2-6; 7 bases line up with TRBD1. Germline V gene data show CDR1 as KGHSH and CDR2 as LQKENI. The CDR3 contains 19 residues. The junction had 10 bases not matched to a gene; V was cut back by 2 bases and J by 0 bases. This CDR3 reads CASSPVLRTGSSGANVLTF. As DNA, the CDR3 is TGTGCCAGCTCACCAGTCCTAAGGACAGGATCCTCTGGGGCCAACGTCCTGACTTTC.

For the CDR3, the DNA is TGTGCCAGTAGTATCGAAGGGGGATATTCACCCCTCCACTTT. It translates to CASSIEGGYSPLHF. The J gene is TRBJ1-6, the V gene TRBV19; weak D call: TRBD1 (6 bases). CDR1 LNHDA and CDR2 SQIVND come from the germline V gene (reference sequence). The CDR3 loop spans 14 amino acids. The V end was cut by 3 bases, the J end by 8 bases, with 11 bases between.

The rearrangement uses TRBV4-3 and TRBJ2-2; 9 bases agree with TRBD1. CDR1 and CDR2 (germline): LGHNA, YSLEER. V lost 3 bases to trimming and J lost 7 bases; unmatched junction nucleotides: 12. CDR3 length equals 17 residues. CDR3: CASSQPGTGRRGGELFF. As DNA, the CDR3 is TGCGCCAGCAGCCAGCCCGGGACAGGGCGTAGAGGCGGGGAGCTGTTTTTT.

The chain links TRBV28 to TRBJ1-6, with a possible D match to TRBD1 (6 bases). The CDR3 consists of 16 residues. The ends were cut back, 6 bases at V and 5 bases at J, with 17 bases in the middle. The germline CDR1 and CDR2 sequences are MDHEN and SYDVKM. This CDR3 reads CASRDPGALHNSPLHF. In nucleotides, the CDR3 is TGTGCCAGCAGGGACCCAGGGGCCCTTCATAATTCACCCCTCCACTTT.